These 28 T cell receptor beta chains came from one sample sequenced in a study of identical twins. TCRdb reprocessed the 5' RACE reads with MiXCR, giving one entry per CDR3 protein. The data contain 500,000 to 650,000 distinct CDR3 sequences, about 20% of them singletons. The same data also contributed to another study, on yellow fever vaccine responses in identical twins.

Sequencing was done on a sample of CD4+ T cells sorted from blood. The receptors shown here come from a woman under 30 in good health.

V usage is TRBV12-3 or TRBV12-4 and J usage is TRBJ2-7, with 9 bases lining up with TRBD2. The CDR3 has 17 amino acids. Trimming at V came to 0 bases and at J to 4 bases, leaving 10 bases not matched to a gene. The CDR3 DNA sequence: TGTGCCAGCAGTTTAGCCCCTACTAGCGGGCCTTCATACGAGCAGTACTTC. Its translation is CASSLAPTSGPSYEQYF.

This clonotype was observed a handful of times. The chain has TRBV4-1 and TRBJ1-1, with D unclear. The CDR3 extends over 15 amino acids. V dropped 0 bases and J dropped 0 bases, with 8 bases sitting between them. Germline-derived CDR1 and CDR2 are MGHRA and YSYEKL. CDR3 DNA sequence: TGCGCCAGCAGCCAAGATCGGTGGGTGAACACTGAAGCTTTCTTT. Translated: CASSQDRWVNTEAFF.

This clonotype was found a few times. The chain combines TRBV14 with TRBJ2-1; perhaps D is TRBD1 or TRBD2 (5 bases each). Trimming removed 0 bases from V and 4 bases from J, with 13 bases in between. This CDR3 has 16 amino acids. Germline assignment: CDR1 SGHDN and CDR2 FVKESK. DNA for the CDR3: TGTGCCAGCAGCCAAGATTCCGGGACCTCATACAATGAGCAGTTCTTC. Its protein is CASSQDSGTSYNEQFF.

This clonotype has more than one count but fewer than ten. The chain combines TRBV2 with TRBJ2-1, with TRBD1 identical over 8 bases. CDR3 length equals 15 residues. J lost 5 bases, V lost 2 bases, and 5 bases had no gene match. Germline values: CDR1 SNHLY, CDR2 FYNNEI. CDR3: CASSENRGFDNEQFF. CDR3 bases: TGTGCCAGCAGTGAAAACAGGGGGTTCGACAATGAGCAGTTCTTC.

In nucleotides, the CDR3 is TGTGCCAGCAGCTTGGGGCCAGCTGGGGCCAACGTCCTGACTTTC. This sequence encodes CASSLGPAGANVLTF. J is TRBJ2-6 and V is TRBV5-6; D is ambiguous. V shed 0 bases and J shed 2 bases, with 6 bases lying between them. This CDR3 is built from 15 residues. Germline V CDR1 and CDR2: SGHDT, YYEEEE. Filled out from reference TRBV5-6 and TRBJ2-6, the complete variable domain reads DAGVTQSPTHLIKTRGQQVTLRCSPKSGHDTVSWYQQALGQGPQFIFQYYEEEERQRGNFPDRFSGHQFPNYSSELNVNALLLGDSALYLCASSLGPAGANVLTFGAGSRLTVL.

The chain uses TRBV11-1 and TRBJ2-3, with 10 bases identical to TRBD2. CDR3 length: 19 residues. V dropped 1 base and J dropped 3; count of bases not matched to a gene: 13. CDR1 is SGHAT and CDR2 is FQDESV in the germline V gene (reference sequence). In nucleotides, the CDR3 is TGTGCCAGCAGCTTAGTCCGGACTAGCGGCCAACCCCGAACAGATACGCAGTATTTT. Translated: CASSLVRTSGQPRTDTQYF.

This CDR3 reads CASSSPGLAGLGAVEQFF. The CDR3, as DNA: TGCGCCAGCAGCTCCCCGGGACTAGCGGGATTGGGAGCGGTTGAGCAGTTCTTC. This chain connects TRBV5-1 to TRBJ2-1; 13 nucleotides align to TRBD2. CDR1 SGHRS and CDR2 YFSETQ come from the germline V gene. CDR3 length equals 18 residues. Trimming at V came to 3 bases and at J to 9 bases, leaving 15 bases not matched to a gene.

The table lists this clonotype with a few counts. CDR3 loop: CASSSGSVGGLEAFF. The CDR3 DNA is TGCGCCAGCAGCTCCGGGTCCGTTGGAGGCTTGGAAGCTTTCTTT. The chain employs TRBV5-1 and TRBJ1-1; D unclear. Between the trimmed V and J ends, which lost 3 bases and 8 bases, there was a span of 20 bases. This CDR3 has 15 residues. CDR1 is SGHRS and CDR2 is YFSETQ in the germline V gene. Drawing the rest from reference TRBV5-1 and TRBJ1-1, the complete variable domain is KAGVTQTPRYLIKTRGQQVTLSCSPISGHRSVSWYQQTPGQGLQFLFEYFSETQRNKGNFPGRFSGRQFSNSRSEMNVSTLELGDSALYLCASSSGSVGGLEAFFGQGTRLTVV.

This clonotype showed up just a few times. V gene TRBV15 combines with J gene TRBJ2-5; the D call may be TRBD1 or TRBD2 (5 bases each). The CDR3 covers 12 residues. V was shortened by 7 bases and J by 5 bases, with 11 bases between the two germline ends. Looked up from germline, CDR1 is LNHNV and CDR2 is YYDKDF (reference sequence). CDR3 nucleotide sequence: TGTGCCACCACCGGGGCCGTGGAGACCCAGTACTTC. It specifies CATTGAVETQYF.

The genes are TRBV29-1 and TRBJ1-4, with D unclear. Germline V gives CDR1 SQVTM, CDR2 ANQGSEA. Trimming pared 3 bases from V and 8 bases from J, leaving 10 bases between. CDR3 size: 12 residues. The CDR3 nucleotides are TGCAGCGTTGATCTAGGCAGGGAAAAACTGTTTTTT. Its protein is CSVDLGREKLFF.

This clonotype was counted a few times. The chain joins TRBV27 to TRBJ2-1, with D possibly matching TRBD1 (6 bases). The length of the CDR3 is 16 residues. Trimming pared 2 bases from V and 10 bases from J, leaving 21 bases between. CDR1 MNHEY and CDR2 SMNVEV come from the germline V gene (reference sequence). The CDR3 coding sequence is TGTGCCAGCAGTTTACGGCAGGGGACGAGTATTATGGAGCAGTTCTTC. Its translation: CASSLRQGTSIMEQFF.

V usage is TRBV3-1 and J usage is TRBJ1-2; possible D gene TRBD1, 5 bases. The CDR3 has 13 residues. The germline gives CDR1 LGHDT, CDR2 YNNKEL (reference sequence). V shed 4 bases and J shed 6 bases, with 12 bases lying between them. The CDR3 protein is CASSLRGGDGYTF. The CDR3 DNA reads TGTGCCAGCAGCCTACGTGGGGGGGATGGCTACACCTTC.

This clonotype was detected a few times. The genes are TRBV7-2 and TRBJ2-1; 11 bases are shared with TRBD2. Trimming cost V 1 base and J 7 bases; bases outside gene matches: 3. The CDR3 is 15 amino acids. The germline CDR1 and CDR2 sequences are SGHTA and FQGNSA. The CDR3 spells CASSLERTSGNEQFF. CDR3 DNA: TGTGCCAGCAGCTTAGAGAGGACTAGCGGGAATGAGCAGTTCTTC.

This clonotype appeared a few times. The V call is TRBV24-1, the J call TRBJ2-1, with D perhaps assigned TRBD1 or TRBD2 (5 bases each). The CDR3 loop spans 14 amino acids. Trimming took off 4 bases at V and 7 bases at J, with 13 bases between the two ends. Looked up from germline, CDR1 is KGHDR and CDR2 is SFDVKD. The CDR3 region is CATSEAGTINEQFF. The DNA of the CDR3 is TGTGCCACCAGTGAAGCCGGGACCATAAATGAGCAGTTCTTC.

This clonotype was seen a handful of times. This rearrangement joins TRBV15 to TRBJ1-1; 7 bases fit TRBD1. Trimming at V came to 0 bases and at J to 2 bases, leaving 3 bases not matched to a gene. CDR1 is LNHNV and CDR2 is YYDKDF in the germline V gene (reference sequence). This CDR3 contains 15 residues. This CDR3 is CATSRDGQANTEAFF. The CDR3 bases are TGTGCCACCAGCAGAGATGGACAGGCCAACACTGAAGCTTTCTTT.

The chain uses TRBV9 and TRBJ2-3; weak D call: TRBD1 (5 bases). The CDR3 sequence is 15 residues long. V lost 4 bases and J 2 bases, leaving 14 bases between the germline ends. Germline assignment: CDR1 SGDLS and CDR2 YYNGEE. The CDR3 region is CASSPQRQSTDTQYF. CDR3 sequence (DNA): TGTGCCAGCAGCCCCCAACGACAGTCCACAGATACGCAGTATTTT.

This chain joins TRBV28 and TRBJ2-5; 9 bases match TRBD1. V shed 7 bases, J shed 3 bases, and the junction held 12 bases outside the gene matches. This CDR3 region has 16 residues. Germline CDR1 reads MDHEN; CDR2 reads SYDVKM. The CDR3 here is CASTLQGAGNKETQYF. CDR3 DNA sequence: TGTGCCAGCACCTTACAGGGGGCGGGAAACAAAGAGACCCAGTACTTC.

This chain joins TRBV18 and TRBJ2-3; D unresolved. Germline assignment: CDR1 KGHSH and CDR2 LQKENI. The ends were cut back, 4 bases at V and 0 bases at J, with 17 bases in the middle. The CDR3 totals 17 residues. The CDR3 is CASSQRQWSTSTDTQYF. In DNA, the CDR3 is TGTGCCAGCTCACAACGCCAGTGGTCCACTAGCACAGATACGCAGTATTTT.

This clonotype was detected a few times. The rearrangement links TRBV20-1 to TRBJ2-1, with 9 bases that match TRBD2. From germline, CDR1 is DFQATT and CDR2 SNEGSKA (reference sequence). This CDR3 has 13 residues. After removal of 4 bases from V and 4 bases from J, the junction contained 2 bases not matched to a gene. CDR3 bases: TGCAGTGCTACGACTAGCGGTTACAATGAGCAGTTCTTC. It encodes CSATTSGYNEQFF.

This clonotype has more than one count but fewer than ten. This chain links TRBV6-1 with TRBJ2-2; 9 bases agree with TRBD1. With V trimmed by 7 bases and J by 1 base, 7 bases remained unmatched. CDR1 and CDR2 (germline): MNHNS, SASEGT. This CDR3 contains 16 residues. In nucleotides, the CDR3 is TGTGCCAGCAAGTCATGGGACAGGGTGAACACCGGGGAGCTGTTTTTT. Translation: CASKSWDRVNTGELFF.

V is TRBV24-1 and J is TRBJ2-1; no reliable D call. The CDR3 has 16 amino acids. Trimming stripped 0 bases from V and 1 base from J, with 9 bases between. CDR1 is KGHDR and CDR2 is SFDVKD in the germline V gene. CDR3 coding DNA: TGTGCCACCAGTGATTTGGGGGATAGGTCCTACAATGAGCAGTTCTTC. It specifies CATSDLGDRSYNEQFF.

This chain links TRBV10-3 with TRBJ2-3; 11 bases agree with TRBD1. CDR1 ENHRY and CDR2 SYGVKD come from the germline V gene. V gave up 6 bases and J gave up 6 bases; unmatched junction bases: 8. This CDR3 spans 15 amino acids. This chain's CDR3 is CAISGQGASRDTQYF. Written as DNA, the CDR3 is TGTGCCATCAGCGGACAGGGGGCTTCTCGCGATACGCAGTATTTT.

This clonotype was recorded a few times. The gene calls are TRBV2 and TRBJ1-6, with D perhaps matching TRBD1 (6 bases). This CDR3 is 13 amino acids long. The V end lost 7 bases, the J end lost 7 bases, and 11 bases lay between the germline ends. In germline, CDR1 is SNHLY, CDR2 FYNNEI. The CDR3 here is CASIVTGNSPLHF. The CDR3 DNA reads as TGTGCCAGCATCGTCACAGGGAATTCACCCCTCCACTTT.

The rearrangement joins TRBV11-2 to TRBJ2-6; D remains unclear. The V gene lost 5 bases and the J gene lost 0 bases, with 17 bases spanning the gap. CDR1 is SGHAT, CDR2 FQNNGV, per germline. This CDR3 has 18 amino acids. CDR3 region: CASSPILTSFSGANVLTF. In nucleotides, the CDR3 is TGTGCCAGCAGCCCCATCTTAACTTCCTTCTCTGGGGCCAACGTCCTGACTTTC. Filled out from reference TRBV11-2 and TRBJ2-6, the complete variable domain reads EAGVAQSPRYKIIEKRQSVAFWCNPISGHATLYWYQQILGQGPKLLIQFQNNGVVDDSQLPKDRFSAERLKGVDSTLKIQPAKLEDSAVYLCASSPILTSFSGANVLTFGAGSRLTVL.

The sample holds many counts of this clonotype. The V gene is TRBV12-3 or TRBV12-4, the J gene TRBJ1-6; D gene ambiguous. The CDR3 contains 13 residues. V was cut by 1 base and J by 4 bases, with 2 bases left in between. CDR3 in amino acids: CASSLGYNSPLHF. The CDR3 nucleotides read TGTGCCAGCAGTTTAGGGTATAATTCACCCCTCCACTTT.

The rearrangement links TRBV5-1 to TRBJ1-1, with TRBD1 matching 7 bases. The CDR3 extends over 16 amino acids. Germline CDR1 is SGHRS and CDR2 is YFSETQ. V shed 4 bases, J shed 1 base, and the junction held 10 bases outside the gene matches. DNA for the CDR3: TGCGCCAGCAGCAAGACAGGGAGCCAATCGAACACTGAAGCTTTCTTT. Protein product: CASSKTGSQSNTEAFF.

V and J are TRBV4-1 and TRBJ1-1; D remains ambiguous. The CDR3 contains 15 residues. Trimming took off 0 bases at V and 3 bases at J, with 11 bases between the two ends. Per germline, CDR1 MGHRA and CDR2 YSYEKL. The CDR3 DNA follows: TGCGCCAGCAGCCAAGATGTGGCAGACCACACTGAAGCTTTCTTT. Encoded protein: CASSQDVADHTEAFF.

This clonotype was picked up a small number of times. This chain links TRBV6-1 with TRBJ1-5, with 7 bases aligning to TRBD1. V gave up 7 bases and J gave up 1 base; unmatched junction bases: 4. CDR1 is MNHNS, CDR2 SASEGT, per germline. The CDR3 totals 14 residues. The chain's CDR3 is CASNPTGSNQPQHF. In DNA, the CDR3 is TGTGCCAGCAACCCGACAGGGAGCAATCAGCCCCAGCATTTT.